Given below is one T cell receptor (beta chain) in context. The antigen is unknown. This entry belongs to a study of cytomegalovirus exposure and HLA in healthy donors. Study results and limitations: The majority of TCR sequences were rare, yet some public TCRs appeared in many donors.

A multiplex PCR was run with 60 Vbeta primers and 13 Jbeta primers. This table comes from immunoSEQ multiplex PCR, and its TCRdb copy is limited to in-frame clones, with some not included. The repertoire holds around 140,000 clones, approximately 75% seen once, with under 5.5% in the top ten. With 4 bases clipped from V and 4 bases from J, the junction kept 19 bases outside the gene matches. Germline values: CDR1 SGHNT, CDR2 YENEEA. There are 19 residues in the CDR3. Sequenced material: PBMCs. The V call is TRBV11-3, the J call TRBJ2-1; 7 bases are a match to TRBD1. The sequence was collected from a man aged 45 to 65 in good health and CMV-seropositive. CDR3 sequence: CASSSWLDRADWIYNEQFF. The CDR3 bases are TGTGCCAGCAGCTCATGGCTTGACAGGGCCGATTGGATTTACAATGAGCAGTTCTTC.